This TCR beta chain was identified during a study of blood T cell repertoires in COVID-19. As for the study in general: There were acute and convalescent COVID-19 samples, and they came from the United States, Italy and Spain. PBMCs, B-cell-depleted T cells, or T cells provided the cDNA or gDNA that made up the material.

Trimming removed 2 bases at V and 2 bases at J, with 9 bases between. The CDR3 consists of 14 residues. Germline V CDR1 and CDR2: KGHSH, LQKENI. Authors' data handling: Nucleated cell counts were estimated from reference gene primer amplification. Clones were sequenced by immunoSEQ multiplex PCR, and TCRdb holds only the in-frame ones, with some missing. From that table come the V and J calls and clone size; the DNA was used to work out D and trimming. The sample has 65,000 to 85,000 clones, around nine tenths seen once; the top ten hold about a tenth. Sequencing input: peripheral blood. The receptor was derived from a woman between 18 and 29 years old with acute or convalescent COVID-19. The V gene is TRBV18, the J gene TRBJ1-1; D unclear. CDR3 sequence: CASSPLQSNTEAFF. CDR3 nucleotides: TGTGCCAGCTCACCATTACAGTCCAACACTGAAGCTTTCTTT.